These 27 T cell receptor beta chains originate from one sample sequenced in a study of shared clonotypes between healthy human individuals. Libraries were prepared by immunoSEQ multiplex PCR; TCRdb keeps only in-frame clonotypes and omits some of them. Of about 2.4 million clones listed, roughly 93% are singletons. Sequences were obtained from naive CD4+ T cells from PBMCs. Noted subset: CD45RA+ positively selected. Receptors were obtained from a man aged 18 to 30 in good health. Some clones in this sample may be carry-over from other donors' samples.

This clone was counted only a few times. Other DNA sequences in this sample translate to the same CDR3. The J gene is TRBJ2-7, the V gene TRBV6-5; D unclear. There are 12 residues in the CDR3. Germline CDR1 is MNHEY and CDR2 is SVGAGI. The ends were cut back, 2 bases at V and 2 bases at J, with 4 bases in the middle. The CDR3 is CASSYGPYEQYF. Here the CDR3 DNA reads TGTGCCAGCAGTTACGGTCCCTACGAGCAGTACTTC.

The chain joins TRBV6-6 to TRBJ2-5, with 10 bases fitting TRBD1. V shed 6 bases, J shed 5 bases, and the junction held 9 bases outside the gene matches. The CDR3 totals 15 residues. Germline CDR1 is MNHNY and CDR2 is SVGAGI (reference sequence). The CDR3 here is CASSPGTGDGETQYF. The CDR3 DNA reads TGTGCCAGCAGCCCCGGGACAGGGGACGGCGAGACCCAGTACTTC.

The chain recombines TRBV2 with TRBJ1-1; unclear D gene. Trimming shortened V by 3 bases and J by 0 bases, and 11 bases separated the two germline ends. CDR1 is SNHLY and CDR2 is FYNNEI in the germline V gene. The CDR3 consists of 15 residues. The CDR3 DNA is TGTGCCAGCAGTGAGGGCACCCCAATGAACACTGAAGCTTTCTTT. It codes for CASSEGTPMNTEAFF.

The V call is TRBV6-5, the J call TRBJ2-7; TRBD1 matches at 7 bases. The CDR3 has 15 residues. Germline-derived CDR1 and CDR2 are MNHEY and SVGAGI. V lost 4 bases to trimming and J lost 2 bases; unmatched junction nucleotides: 8. The CDR3 DNA follows: TGTGCCAGCAGTTCTCACAGGGGTGGGACCTACGAGCAGTACTTC. Translated, it gives CASSSHRGGTYEQYF.

This sequence joins TRBV4-2 and TRBJ2-7; D is ambiguous. The CDR3 length is 14 residues. Trimming took off 1 base at V and 2 bases at J, with 9 bases between the two ends. Looked up from germline, CDR1 is LGHNA and CDR2 is YNFKEQ. In DNA form, the CDR3 reads TGTGCCAGCAGCCAAGCTTTTGGGGCCTACGAGCAGTACTTC. Protein: CASSQAFGAYEQYF.

In its sample, this clone was seen once. V is TRBV2 and J is TRBJ1-2, with 11 bases aligning to TRBD1. The germline CDR1 and CDR2 sequences are SNHLY and FYNNEI. V was pared by 6 bases and J by 8 bases, with 5 bases of the junction left unmatched. The CDR3 has 13 amino acids. The CDR3 DNA is TGTGCCAGCAGGAGGGACAGGGGGGACGGCTACACCTTC. This gives the protein CASRRDRGDGYTF.

In its sample, this clone was seen once. The chain uses TRBV5-1 and TRBJ2-7; D possibly uses TRBD1 or TRBD2 (5 bases each). Germline V gene data show CDR1 as SGHRS and CDR2 as YFSETQ. The CDR3 runs to 13 residues. Deletions cut 6 bases from V and 6 bases from J, with 16 bases between. CDR3 amino acids: CASMPPTGTEQYF. CDR3 nucleotides: TGCGCCAGCATGCCCCCGACGGGGACCGAGCAGTACTTC.

CDR3 amino acids: CASSSRGQGYTEAFF. DNA of the CDR3: TGTGCCAGCAGTTCACGCGGACAGGGGTATACTGAAGCTTTCTTT. This chain connects TRBV28 to TRBJ1-1; 9 bases fit TRBD1. CDR3 size: 15 residues. V was pared by 4 bases and J by 5 bases, with 8 bases of the junction left unmatched. From germline, CDR1 is MDHEN and CDR2 SYDVKM.

J is TRBJ2-2 and V is TRBV5-1; TRBD2 agrees at 9 bases. V lost 7 bases to trimming and J lost 0 bases; unmatched junction nucleotides: 7. CDR1 and CDR2 (germline): SGHRS, YFSETQ. CDR3 length: 16 amino acids. The chain's CDR3 is CASGGASGANTGELFF. The CDR3 DNA sequence: TGCGCCAGCGGCGGGGCTAGCGGGGCGAACACCGGGGAGCTGTTTTTT.

In this sample, this clone turned up once. This rearrangement joins TRBV19 to TRBJ2-7; D not resolved. The length of the CDR3 is 13 residues. V gave up 3 bases and J gave up 3 bases, with 9 bases separating them. Germline assignment: CDR1 LNHDA and CDR2 SQIVND (reference sequence). The CDR3, as DNA: TGTGCCAGTAGTATGGGTCCGGGCTACGAGCAGTACTTC. Encoded protein: CASSMGPGYEQYF.

CDR3 in amino acids: CASSRANYEQYF. Here the CDR3 DNA reads TGTGCCAGCTCACGGGCGAACTACGAGCAGTACTTC. The chain couples TRBV18 to TRBJ2-5; D remains unclear. The last part of the DNA fits TRBJ2-7 better; the J call may be wrong. CDR1 is KGHSH and CDR2 is LQKENI in the germline V gene. The CDR3 is 12 residues long.

The genes are TRBV28 and TRBJ1-5; D remains ambiguous. In germline, CDR1 is MDHEN, CDR2 SYDVKM. The CDR3 consists of 17 residues. V was shortened by 4 bases and J by 3 bases, with 19 bases between the two germline ends. The CDR3 here is CASSSLGPASNNQPQHF. The CDR3 coding sequence is TGTGCCAGCAGTTCCCTCGGACCGGCATCTAACAATCAGCCCCAGCATTTT.

The gene calls are TRBV4-1 and TRBJ2-1; 13 nucleotides match TRBD2. Germline V gives CDR1 MGHRA, CDR2 YSYEKL. V lost 5 bases, J lost 6 bases, and 4 bases stayed unmatched. The CDR3 consists of 15 residues. The CDR3 here is CASSKTSGRANEQFF. The CDR3 DNA reads TGCGCCAGCAGCAAAACTAGCGGGAGGGCCAATGAGCAGTTCTTC.

V usage is TRBV19 and J usage is TRBJ2-7; TRBD1 might be the D (6 bases). The germline V gene encodes CDR1 LNHDA and CDR2 SQIVND (reference sequence). The CDR3 spans 15 residues. V was cut by 6 bases and J by 2 bases, with 17 bases left in between. The CDR3 spells CASSKGDLGAYEQYF. The CDR3, as DNA: TGTGCCAGTAGCAAGGGGGACCTAGGGGCCTACGAGCAGTACTTC.

V and J are TRBV6-5 and TRBJ1-5; D is uncertain. Germline V gene data show CDR1 as MNHEY and CDR2 as SVGAGI. The CDR3 totals 13 residues. Trimming left V 5 bases short and J 3 bases short, with 8 bases between. CDR3 nucleotide sequence: TGTGCCAGCAGTCTAGGAATCAATCAGCCCCAGCATTTT. Translation gives CASSLGINQPQHF.

The V gene is TRBV5-1, the J gene TRBJ2-3; D unclear. V dropped 0 bases and J dropped 0 bases, with 11 bases sitting between them. This CDR3 is 16 amino acids long. Germline CDR1 reads SGHRS; CDR2 reads YFSETQ. The CDR3 sequence is CASSLARALSTDTQYF. In DNA, the CDR3 is TGCGCCAGCAGCTTGGCTCGGGCACTTAGCACAGATACGCAGTATTTT.

This chain links TRBV6-5 with TRBJ2-7; tentatively, D is TRBD2 (5 bases). Germline V lookup: CDR1 MNHEY, CDR2 SVGAGI. The germline V and J ends were trimmed by 4 bases and 6 bases, with 13 bases remaining between them. The CDR3 runs to 13 residues. Here the CDR3 reads CASSSPGLAEQYF. The CDR3 coding sequence is TGTGCCAGCAGTTCACCTGGACTCGCCGAGCAGTACTTC.

Written as DNA, the CDR3 is TGTGCCAGCAGCACCTCGGACAGGGGAGTGGGGACCCAGTACTTC. It translates to CASSTSDRGVGTQYF. The chain combines TRBV6-6 with TRBJ2-5, with 9 bases that match TRBD1. The CDR3 extends over 15 amino acids. The germline gives CDR1 MNHNY, CDR2 SVGAGI (reference sequence). V lost 6 bases, J lost 7 bases, and 12 bases stayed unmatched.

This chain connects TRBV9 to TRBJ1-1, with D perhaps TRBD1 (5 bases). CDR1 is SGDLS, CDR2 YYNGEE, per germline. Trimming took off 6 bases at V and 0 bases at J, with 12 bases between the two ends. The CDR3 contains 14 residues. This chain's CDR3 is CASNGGKMNTEAFF. In nucleotides, the CDR3 is TGTGCCAGCAATGGGGGGAAAATGAACACTGAAGCTTTCTTT.

The chain couples TRBV2 to TRBJ1-6; 8 bases map to TRBD1. This CDR3 is built from 15 residues. V was pared by 6 bases and J by 10 bases, with 11 bases of the junction left unmatched. Germline values: CDR1 SNHLY, CDR2 FYNNEI. CDR3: CASSDDRGVRSPLHF. The CDR3 bases are TGTGCCAGCAGCGACGACAGGGGTGTGAGATCACCCCTCCACTTT.

This chain links TRBV4-2 with TRBJ1-1; D is possibly TRBD1 (5 bases). Germline CDR1 is LGHNA and CDR2 is YNFKEQ. V was pared by 4 bases and J by 5 bases, with 14 bases between. The CDR3 totals 14 residues. As DNA, the CDR3 is TGTGCCAGCAGCCCCGGGACCCCGAGGACTGAAGCTTTCTTT. Translation: CASSPGTPRTEAFF.

V gene TRBV18 combines with J gene TRBJ1-4; D gene uncertain. There are 14 residues in the CDR3. From germline, CDR1 is KGHSH and CDR2 LQKENI. Trimming cost V 6 bases and J 4 bases, with 12 bases left between them. The CDR3 protein is CASSPRGNNEKLFF. In DNA, the CDR3 is TGTGCCAGCTCCCCCCGGGGTAATAATGAAAAACTGTTTTTT.

This chain connects TRBV28 to TRBJ2-3; a possible D gene is TRBD2 (6 bases). This CDR3 contains 14 residues. CDR1 is MDHEN, CDR2 SYDVKM, per germline. Trimming took off 1 base at V and 8 bases at J, with 13 bases between the two ends. The CDR3 sequence is CASSLSGGGRTQYF. The CDR3 nucleotides read TGTGCCAGCAGTTTATCCGGGGGAGGTCGTACGCAGTATTTT.

This chain uses TRBV5-1 with TRBJ1-4; D possibly corresponds to TRBD1 (5 bases). V lost 0 bases and J 5 bases, leaving 14 bases between the germline ends. CDR3 length: 16 residues. In germline, CDR1 is SGHRS, CDR2 YFSETQ. In nucleotides, the CDR3 is TGCGCCAGCAGCTTGGCGGGGCCAGGAGGGAATGAAAAACTGTTTTTT. Protein sequence: CASSLAGPGGNEKLFF.

As concerns this clone: The sample carries other DNA sequences with the same CDR3. The V gene is TRBV9, the J gene TRBJ1-3; no clear D gene. Germline V gene lookup returns CDR1 SGDLS and CDR2 YYNGEE. The CDR3 extends over 13 amino acids. The V end lost 2 bases, the J end lost 4 bases, and 7 bases lay between the germline ends. CDR3 nucleotides: TGTGCCAGCAGCGTCGGAACCGGAAACACCATATATTTT. Translation: CASSVGTGNTIYF.

The rearrangement joins TRBV9 to TRBJ1-3; weak D call: TRBD1 (5 bases). V lost 4 bases, J lost 0 bases, and 8 bases lay in between. Germline CDR1 reads SGDLS; CDR2 reads YYNGEE. The CDR3 has 14 residues. As DNA, the CDR3 is TGTGCCAGCAGCACACAGGACTCTGGAAACACCATATATTTT. It encodes CASSTQDSGNTIYF.

The chain is built from TRBV7-7 and TRBJ2-2, with 10 bases that match TRBD2. V trimming: 7 bases; J trimming: 3 bases; junction bases outside the gene matches: 8. CDR1 is SSHAT, CDR2 FNYEAQ, per germline (reference sequence). The CDR3 sequence is 16 residues long. The CDR3 loop is CASNPSGREDTGELFF. The CDR3 DNA sequence: TGTGCCAGCAACCCTAGCGGGAGAGAGGACACCGGGGAGCTGTTTTTT.